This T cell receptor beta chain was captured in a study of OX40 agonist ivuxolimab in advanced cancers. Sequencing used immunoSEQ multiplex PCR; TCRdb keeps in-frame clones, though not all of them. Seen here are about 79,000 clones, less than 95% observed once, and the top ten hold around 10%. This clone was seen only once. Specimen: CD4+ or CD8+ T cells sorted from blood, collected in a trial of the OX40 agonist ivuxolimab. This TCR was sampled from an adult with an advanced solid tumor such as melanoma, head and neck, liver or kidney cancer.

The CDR3 loop is CATRGHSGNTIYF. The CDR3 nucleotides read TGTGCCACCCGGGGCCACTCTGGAAACACCATATATTTT. V gene TRBV2 combines with J gene TRBJ1-3, with D perhaps matching TRBD1 (5 bases). The CDR3 contains 13 residues. Germline CDR1 SNHLY, CDR2 FYNNEI. V lost 10 bases, J lost 0 bases, and 10 bases lay in between.